Following are 22 T cell receptor beta chains from one sample sequenced in a study of T cell repertoires in ileal Crohn's disease. Time point: neoterminal ileum biopsy at postoperative endoscopy, about 6 months after surgery. Sequencing used immunoSEQ multiplex PCR; TCRdb keeps in-frame clones, though not all of them. The sample shows 13,000 or so clones, roughly 71% of them seen only once. The source material was ileal tissue. These receptors originate from an adult with Crohn's disease.

By share, this clone counts as medium-sized. Other DNA sequences in this sample translate to the same CDR3. The chain carries TRBV6-1 and TRBJ1-3; TRBD1 agrees at 7 bases. V lost 4 bases, J lost 4 bases, and 7 bases stayed unmatched. CDR3 size: 15 residues. Germline V gene lookup returns CDR1 MNHNS and CDR2 SASEGT. As DNA, the CDR3 is TGTGCCAGCAGTGCAATAGGGGGCACAGGAAACACCATATATTTT. It translates to CASSAIGGTGNTIYF.

The gene calls are TRBV7-2 and TRBJ1-4; D is possibly TRBD1 (6 bases). Germline V lookup: CDR1 SGHTA, CDR2 FQGNSA. V was cut by 5 bases and J by 5 bases, with 18 bases left in between. This CDR3 spans 16 amino acids. CDR3: CASSPAGTLLNEKLFF. CDR3 DNA: TGTGCCAGCAGCCCCGCCGGGACATTGCTGAATGAAAAACTGTTTTTT.

This chain joins TRBV19 and TRBJ2-3; 8 nucleotides match TRBD2. The CDR3 length is 15 residues. Germline CDR1 is LNHDA and CDR2 is SQIVND (reference sequence). The V segment lost 5 bases and the J segment 2 bases; nucleotides outside the gene matches: 6. As DNA, the CDR3 is TGTGCCAGTAGTCAAATAGCGGGGACCACAGATACGCAGTATTTT. Amino acid sequence: CASSQIAGTTDTQYF.

V and J are TRBV27 and TRBJ2-7; D is possibly TRBD2 (6 bases). CDR1 and CDR2 (germline): MNHEY, SMNVEV (reference sequence). The V and J ends lost 4 bases and 2 bases respectively, with 12 bases between them. The CDR3 is made up of 14 amino acids. CDR3 nucleotide sequence: TGTGCCAGCAGTTCCCGCGGAGGGACCTACGAGCAGTACTTC. This sequence encodes CASSSRGGTYEQYF.

V is TRBV4-1 and J is TRBJ1-6, with D possibly matching TRBD1 (5 bases). Germline values: CDR1 MGHRA, CDR2 YSYEKL. The CDR3 consists of 16 residues. V shed 6 bases and J shed 6 bases, with 18 bases lying between them. The CDR3 DNA sequence: TGCGCCAGCAGTCGGTCCCTGGGGCCGACTAATTCACCCCTCCACTTT. Translation gives CASSRSLGPTNSPLHF.

This sequence joins TRBV30 and TRBJ2-5, with D possibly being TRBD1 (6 bases). V was shortened by 0 bases and J by 9 bases, with 14 bases between the two germline ends. This CDR3 contains 13 residues. Looked up from germline, CDR1 is GTSNPN and CDR2 is SVGIG (reference sequence). The chain's CDR3 is CAWSVPGARAQYF. CDR3 DNA: TGTGCCTGGAGTGTACCAGGGGCCAGGGCCCAGTACTTC. The whole variable domain, filled in from reference TRBV30 and TRBJ2-5, reads SQTIHQWPATLVQPVGSPLSLECTVEGTSNPNLYWYRQAAGRGLQLLFYSVGIGQISSEVPQNLSASRPQDRQFILSSKKLLLSDSGFYLCAWSVPGARAQYFGPGTRLLVL.

This clone was detected only once. This chain connects TRBV7-9 to TRBJ2-3; D gene uncertain. This CDR3 spans 15 amino acids. The germline V and J ends were trimmed by 0 bases and 0 bases, with 7 bases remaining between them. Germline CDR1 and CDR2: SEHNR and FQNEAQ (reference sequence). The CDR3 DNA reads as TGTGCCAGCAGCTTAGCTTGGGGAAGCACAGATACGCAGTATTTT. The encoded protein is CASSLAWGSTDTQYF.

V gene TRBV11-2 combines with J gene TRBJ2-2; 8 bases line up with TRBD2. Germline V gene data show CDR1 as SGHAT and CDR2 as FQNNGV. The CDR3 runs 16 residues. V lost 8 bases and J lost 5; bases outside the gene matches: 13. The CDR3 region is CASGHSGAGVTGELFF. CDR3 bases: TGTGCCAGCGGACACTCGGGAGCGGGGGTAACCGGGGAGCTGTTTTTT.

The chain is built from TRBV14 and TRBJ1-2; D is uncertain. Trimming pared 1 base from V and 2 bases from J, leaving 5 bases between. This CDR3 is built from 13 residues. The germline V gene encodes CDR1 SGHDN and CDR2 FVKESK. The CDR3 region has the DNA TGTGCCAGCAGCCAAGGACAAAACTATGGCTACACCTTC. It codes for CASSQGQNYGYTF.

The chain combines TRBV18 with TRBJ1-2, with 10 nucleotides matching TRBD1. Germline V gene lookup returns CDR1 KGHSH and CDR2 LQKENI. The junction had 6 bases not matched to a gene; V was cut back by 7 bases and J by 7 bases. The CDR3 is 13 residues long. The CDR3 reads CASLLTGGSGYTF. The CDR3 DNA follows: TGTGCCAGCTTGCTGACAGGGGGCAGTGGCTACACCTTC.

V usage is TRBV11-1 and J usage is TRBJ2-7; no definite D call. Trimming left V 4 bases short and J 6 bases short, with 13 bases between. Per germline, CDR1 SGHAT and CDR2 FQDESV (reference sequence). The CDR3 extends over 13 amino acids. This CDR3 is CASSYAARSEQYF. The CDR3 nucleotides are TGTGCCAGCAGCTATGCAGCGCGGTCCGAGCAGTACTTC.

The chain is built from TRBV2 and TRBJ1-2; D unresolved. The CDR3 length is 12 residues. The germline V and J ends were trimmed by 6 bases and 1 base, with 6 bases remaining between them. Germline V gene sequence: CDR1 SNHLY, CDR2 FYNNEI. The CDR3 region is CASSRDNYGYTF. The CDR3 DNA reads TGTGCCAGCAGCCGGGATAACTATGGCTACACCTTC.

This chain joins TRBV6-4 and TRBJ2-2; TRBD1 matches at 8 bases. The CDR3 has 16 amino acids. Germline V gene lookup returns CDR1 MRHNA and CDR2 SNTAGT. Germline trimming cut 4 bases from V and 3 bases from J; bases unmatched to any gene: 7. The CDR3 region is CASSAYPTGDTGELFF. The CDR3 DNA reads as TGTGCCAGCAGTGCGTACCCGACAGGGGACACCGGGGAGCTGTTTTTT.

The V gene is TRBV5-1, the J gene TRBJ2-3, with D possibly matching TRBD2 (6 bases). Between the trimmed V and J ends, which lost 0 bases and 5 bases, there was a span of 10 bases. Looked up from germline, CDR1 is SGHRS and CDR2 is YFSETQ. The CDR3 consists of 14 residues. In DNA, the CDR3 is TGCGCCAGCAGCTTGGTGGGGGGTAAAGATACGCAGTATTTT. Protein: CASSLVGGKDTQYF.

This chain uses TRBV9 with TRBJ1-4; D not resolved. V was clipped by 4 bases and J by 8 bases, with 18 bases between them. Germline CDR1 reads SGDLS; CDR2 reads YYNGEE. The CDR3 spans 15 residues. The CDR3 protein is CASSFQAKYGEKLFF. Here the CDR3 DNA reads TGTGCCAGCAGCTTCCAGGCTAAATATGGAGAAAAACTGTTTTTT.

The genes are TRBV7-8 and TRBJ1-5, with D perhaps matching TRBD1 (5 bases). Germline assignment: CDR1 SGHVS and CDR2 FQNEAQ. This CDR3 has 17 residues. Between the trimmed V and J ends, which lost 5 bases and 4 bases, there was a span of 21 bases. The CDR3 DNA follows: TGTGCCAGCAGCCCCGTTCACGGGGGTGCTTTAAATCAGCCCCAGCATTTT. This codes for CASSPVHGGALNQPQHF.

This clone appeared a few times. The chain uses TRBV10-3 and TRBJ2-6; 8 bases align to TRBD2. Germline CDR1 reads ENHRY; CDR2 reads SYGVKD. The CDR3 runs 17 residues. Trimming at V came to 10 bases and at J to 1 base, leaving 12 bases not matched to a gene. The CDR3 DNA is TGTGCCACCTTAGCGGGGCCGCGGTGGTCTGGGGCCAACGTCCTGACTTTC. As protein: CATLAGPRWSGANVLTF.

The genes are TRBV2 and TRBJ1-1; maybe TRBD1 (5 bases). CDR3 length equals 13 residues. Trimming took 4 bases from V and 4 from J, leaving 10 bases between them. Germline values: CDR1 SNHLY, CDR2 FYNNEI. The CDR3 DNA reads TGTGCCAGCAGTGCGGCAGGGAGCACTGAAGCTTTCTTT. This gives the protein CASSAAGSTEAFF.

The chain joins TRBV9 to TRBJ2-7, with D perhaps matching TRBD1 (5 bases). The V and J ends lost 6 bases and 3 bases respectively, with 13 bases between them. Germline CDR1 and CDR2: SGDLS and YYNGEE. CDR3 length: 13 amino acids. The CDR3 DNA reads as TGTGCCAGCAACCTAGACAGCCACTACGAGCAGTACTTC. This translates into CASNLDSHYEQYF.

This clone was picked up one time. The chain carries TRBV7-3 and TRBJ2-3, with D possibly TRBD2 on 7 matching bases. V was pared by 5 bases and J by 4 bases, with 19 bases between. Germline V gene lookup returns CDR1 SGHTA and CDR2 FQGTGA. This CDR3 is built from 16 residues. CDR3 amino acids: CASSPSGGGGPDTQYF. Here the CDR3 DNA reads TGTGCCAGCAGCCCCTCGGGGGGCGGGGGCCCAGATACGCAGTATTTT.

This chain uses TRBV6-6 with TRBJ1-5, with no clear D. The CDR3 has 13 residues. The V end was cut by 10 bases, the J end by 2 bases, with 12 bases between. Germline V lookup: CDR1 MNHNY, CDR2 SVGAGI (reference sequence). The CDR3: CATGDRGNQPQHF. The CDR3 coding sequence is TGTGCCACCGGGGATAGGGGCAATCAGCCCCAGCATTTT.

This clone was observed once. The genes are TRBV29-1 and TRBJ2-7, with 10 bases that match TRBD2. Per the germline V gene, CDR1 is SQVTM and CDR2 is ANQGSEA. Trimming at V came to 3 bases and at J to 4 bases, leaving 6 bases not matched to a gene. CDR3 length: 14 residues. The CDR3 here is CSVDAGTSAYEQYF. DNA for the CDR3: TGCAGCGTTGACGCCGGGACTAGCGCTTACGAGCAGTACTTC.